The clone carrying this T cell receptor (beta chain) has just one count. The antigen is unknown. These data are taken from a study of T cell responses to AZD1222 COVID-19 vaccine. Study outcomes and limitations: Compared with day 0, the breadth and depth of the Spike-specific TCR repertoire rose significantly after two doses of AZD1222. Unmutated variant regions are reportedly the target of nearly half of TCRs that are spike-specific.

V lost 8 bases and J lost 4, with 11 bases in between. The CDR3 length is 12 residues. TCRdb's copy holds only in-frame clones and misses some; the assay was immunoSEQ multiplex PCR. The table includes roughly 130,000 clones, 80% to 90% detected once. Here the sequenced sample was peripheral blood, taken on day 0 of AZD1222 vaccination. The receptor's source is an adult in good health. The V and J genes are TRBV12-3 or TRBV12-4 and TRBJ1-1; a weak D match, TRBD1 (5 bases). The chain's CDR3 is CASGQGATEAFF. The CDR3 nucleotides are TGTGCCAGCGGTCAAGGGGCCACTGAAGCTTTCTTT.